The 26 T cell receptor beta chains reported below all come from one sample, sequenced in a study of CD8 T cells in ankylosing spondylitis (dated by TCRdb to 2016 to 2017). These receptors are not linked to any known antigen. Library preparation was by 5' RACE. This sample was sequenced with an Illumina HiSeq 2500. TCRdb passed the public sequencing reads through fastp at Q25 and MiXCR, retaining productive beta sequences. Rows matching on CDR3 protein sequence are summarized as one entry with the most common DNA and genes. Recorded for this sample are about 840,000 distinct CDR3 sequences; 12% of them occurred a single time. Clones ranked in the top ten supply just over 0.5% of the sample. Study-level results and caveats: A TCR beta motif of about eight highly homologous amino acid variants appeared characteristic of blood from ankylosing spondylitis patients.

The sample consisted of blood, either unsorted or a sorted T cell fraction (not recorded which). Source of these receptors: a male donor with ankylosing spondylitis.

This clonotype was observed at least ten times. V usage is TRBV28 and J usage is TRBJ1-2; D unresolved. V was trimmed by 3 bases and J by 8 bases, leaving 10 bases between them. This CDR3 region has 12 residues. Germline CDR1 is MDHEN and CDR2 is SYDVKM. In nucleotides, the CDR3 is TGTGCCAGCAGTTTCGGCTTAAGAGGCTACACCTTC. Translation: CASSFGLRGYTF.

This clonotype was observed many times. The V gene is TRBV29-1, the J gene TRBJ2-5; no firm D call. Germline V gene data show CDR1 as SQVTM and CDR2 as ANQGSEA. CDR3 length: 12 amino acids. V dropped 4 bases and J dropped 1 base, with 7 bases sitting between them. The CDR3 DNA reads TGCAGCGTTGGGCCCGGCCAAGAGACCCAGTACTTC. It specifies CSVGPGQETQYF.

V usage is TRBV18 and J usage is TRBJ2-7; D possibly uses TRBD1 or TRBD2 (5 bases each). V lost 3 bases and J lost 3, with 12 bases in between. Germline V gene lookup returns CDR1 KGHSH and CDR2 LQKENI. This CDR3 has 14 amino acids. The CDR3 DNA is TGTGCCAGCTCACCCCAGGGAGTCGACTACGAGCAGTACTTC. Encoded protein: CASSPQGVDYEQYF. The entire variable domain, with the rest obtained from reference TRBV18 and TRBJ2-7, is as follows: NAGVMQNPRHLVRRRGQEARLRCSPMKGHSHVYWYRQLPEEGLKFMVYLQKENIIDESGMPKERFSAEFPKEGPSILRIQQVVRGDSAAYFCASSPQGVDYEQYFGPGTRLTVT.

This clonotype occurred a few times. V gene TRBV28 combines with J gene TRBJ2-5; 7 positions agree with TRBD1. Germline CDR1 MDHEN, CDR2 SYDVKM. V was clipped by 6 bases and J by 4 bases; unmatched bases: 8. The CDR3 sequence is 14 residues long. CDR3 residues: CASRIGGLRETQYF. As DNA, the CDR3 is TGTGCCAGCAGAATAGGGGGCTTGCGAGAGACCCAGTACTTC.

This clonotype was counted only a few times. This chain's CDR3 is CASSLAGTSGVYEQYF. The CDR3 nucleotides are TGCGCCAGCAGCTTGGCCGGGACTAGCGGGGTCTACGAGCAGTACTTC. The rearrangement uses TRBV5-1 and TRBJ2-7, with 13 nucleotides matching TRBD2. This CDR3 has 16 amino acids. Trimming at V came to 0 bases and at J to 3 bases, leaving 3 bases not matched to a gene. Germline lookup yields CDR1 SGHRS and CDR2 YFSETQ.

This clonotype was seen once. Mismatch with germline at one junction end may stem from a read error. This sequence joins TRBV6-1 and TRBJ2-7; D is ambiguous. CDR3 length equals 13 residues. Germline CDR1 and CDR2: MNHNS and SASEGT. The CDR3 reads CASIETYLEEQYF. CDR3 in DNA: TGTGCCAGCATTGAAACTTACTTAGAGGAGCAGTACTTC.

This clonotype occurred a few times. The chain recombines TRBV7-2 with TRBJ1-2, with D unclear. The CDR3 runs 16 residues. Germline V gene lookup returns CDR1 SGHTA and CDR2 FQGNSA. The germline V and J ends were trimmed by 5 bases and 2 bases, with 18 bases remaining between them. The CDR3 sequence: CASSPDLRRVNYGYTF. The CDR3 nucleotides read TGTGCCAGCAGCCCAGACCTGAGGAGGGTAAACTATGGCTACACCTTC. Supplemented by reference TRBV7-2 and TRBJ1-2, the full variable domain reads GAGVSQSPSNKVTEKGKDVELRCDPISGHTALYWYRQSLGQGLEFLIYFQGNSAPDKSGLPSDRFSAERTGGSVSTLTIQRTQQEDSAVYLCASSPDLRRVNYGYTFGSGTRLTVV.

The V and J genes are TRBV7-8 and TRBJ1-2; the D is unclear. CDR3 length equals 16 residues. In germline, CDR1 is SGHVS, CDR2 FQNEAQ. V was cut by 1 base and J by 2 bases, with 14 bases left in between. The CDR3 nucleotides read TGTGCCAGCAGCTTAGTCCGTTTAACGGGAAACTATGGCTACACCTTC. As protein: CASSLVRLTGNYGYTF.

In this sample, this clonotype turned up a few times. This chain links TRBV11-2 with TRBJ2-7, with D uncertain. V lost 0 bases and J 1 base, leaving 16 bases between the germline ends. CDR1 and CDR2 (germline): SGHAT, FQNNGV. The CDR3 covers 17 residues. The CDR3 sequence is CASSLDHGVLGSYEQYF. Written as DNA, the CDR3 is TGTGCCAGCAGCTTAGATCATGGAGTTCTGGGGTCCTACGAGCAGTACTTC.

This sequence joins TRBV7-8 and TRBJ2-5; 9 nucleotides agree with TRBD2. The CDR3 has 19 residues. Germline V lookup: CDR1 SGHVS, CDR2 FQNEAQ. V was clipped by 0 bases and J by 0 bases; unmatched bases: 11. CDR3 loop: CASSLARTAGGVYQETQYF. The CDR3 bases are TGTGCCAGCAGCTTAGCGAGGACGGCGGGGGGGGTGTACCAAGAGACCCAGTACTTC.

This chain uses TRBV4-3 with TRBJ1-5; D not resolved. V shed 0 bases and J shed 7 bases, with 19 bases lying between them. The germline CDR1 and CDR2 sequences are LGHNA and YSLEER. The CDR3 has 17 residues. The CDR3 is CASSQDLSRVVGQPQHF. CDR3 nucleotide sequence: TGCGCCAGCAGCCAAGATCTAAGTAGGGTTGTGGGGCAGCCCCAGCATTTT.

This clonotype was seen only a few times. The chain couples TRBV7-8 to TRBJ2-1; 10 bases align to TRBD2. Germline V gives CDR1 SGHVS, CDR2 FQNEAQ. The length of the CDR3 is 17 residues. V was pared by 5 bases and J by 2 bases, with 9 bases of the junction left unmatched. The CDR3 protein is CASSITSGTFPYNEQFF. The CDR3 region has the DNA TGTGCCAGCAGCATTACTAGCGGGACTTTCCCCTACAATGAGCAGTTCTTC.

This clonotype was recorded a few times. The rearrangement uses TRBV4-3 and TRBJ2-6; the D is unclear. CDR3 size: 15 residues. V was clipped by 2 bases and J by 3 bases, with 8 bases between them. Germline CDR1 and CDR2: LGHNA and YSLEER. The chain's CDR3 is CASSQLLLGANVLTF. In DNA form, the CDR3 reads TGCGCCAGCAGCCAACTCCTTCTTGGGGCCAACGTCCTGACTTTC.

The genes are TRBV10-3 and TRBJ2-7; possible D gene TRBD2, 5 bases. V lost 3 bases and J lost 2, with 11 bases in between. The CDR3 is made up of 14 amino acids. From germline, CDR1 is ENHRY and CDR2 SYGVKD. The CDR3, as DNA: TGTGCCATCAGTGACGTAGCGAAAGCCTACGAGCAGTACTTC. It translates to CAISDVAKAYEQYF.

This clonotype was seen a handful of times. V gene TRBV20-1 combines with J gene TRBJ2-7; D could derive from TRBD1 or TRBD2 (7 bases each). The CDR3 loop spans 15 amino acids. V was cut by 3 bases and J by 0 bases, with 15 bases left in between. From germline, CDR1 is DFQATT and CDR2 SNEGSKA (reference sequence). CDR3 DNA: TGCAGTGCTAGGGGGGGAGGGGGCCTCTCCTACGAGCAGTACTTC. This translates into CSARGGGGLSYEQYF.

Many counts were recorded for this clonotype. The chain recombines TRBV27 with TRBJ2-1, with 13 bases matching TRBD2. There are 18 residues in the CDR3. Germline CDR1 reads MNHEY; CDR2 reads SMNVEV (reference sequence). V lost 5 bases and J lost 3; bases outside the gene matches: 10. The CDR3 spells CASSQSPGTSGVYNEQFF. Here the CDR3 DNA reads TGTGCCAGCAGTCAAAGTCCCGGGACTAGCGGGGTCTACAATGAGCAGTTCTTC.

This clonotype has only a few counts. The chain combines TRBV9 with TRBJ1-5, with D tentatively TRBD1 (6 bases). The germline V gene encodes CDR1 SGDLS and CDR2 YYNGEE. The CDR3 is 17 residues long. Trimming pared 2 bases from V and 0 bases from J, leaving 15 bases between. The CDR3 is CASSVHDWTDSNQPQHF. CDR3 in DNA: TGTGCCAGCAGCGTTCACGACTGGACAGATAGCAATCAGCCCCAGCATTTT.

This chain connects TRBV20-1 to TRBJ2-1; 7 bases agree with TRBD1. J lost 4 bases, V lost 6 bases, and 6 bases had no gene match. The germline V gene encodes CDR1 DFQATT and CDR2 SNEGSKA (reference sequence). The CDR3 runs to 13 residues. The CDR3 sequence: CSAHGTVYNEQFF. The CDR3 DNA reads as TGCAGTGCCCACGGGACAGTTTACAATGAGCAGTTCTTC.

This chain uses TRBV11-2 with TRBJ2-1; no clear D. Germline CDR1 is SGHAT and CDR2 is FQNNGV. Trimming pared 4 bases from V and 0 bases from J, leaving 10 bases between. The CDR3 loop spans 15 amino acids. CDR3 protein: CASSSDWTSYNEQFF. CDR3 nucleotides: TGTGCCAGCAGCTCTGATTGGACCTCCTACAATGAGCAGTTCTTC.

This clonotype was observed a few times. The CDR3 DNA reads TGTGCCAGCAGCTTAGGAAGCATGGGGAGAACTAATGAAAAACTGTTTTTT. Translating gives CASSLGSMGRTNEKLFF. V is TRBV7-2 and J is TRBJ1-4; no clear D gene. The germline V and J ends were trimmed by 1 base and 1 base, with 13 bases remaining between them. The CDR3 is made up of 17 amino acids. Germline CDR1 and CDR2: SGHTA and FQGNSA. Together with reference TRBV7-2 and TRBJ1-4, the CDR3 gives the full variable domain: GAGVSQSPSNKVTEKGKDVELRCDPISGHTALYWYRQSLGQGLEFLIYFQGNSAPDKSGLPSDRFSAERTGGSVSTLTIQRTQQEDSAVYLCASSLGSMGRTNEKLFFGSGTQLSVL.

In this sample, this clonotype turned up many times. The chain combines TRBV20-1 with TRBJ2-5; D assignment may be TRBD1 or TRBD2 (6 bases each). CDR3 length: 14 residues. Germline loops: CDR1 DFQATT, CDR2 SNEGSKA (reference sequence). V shed 0 bases and J shed 4 bases, with 12 bases lying between them. The CDR3 loop is CSARDRGVGETQYF. CDR3 nucleotide sequence: TGCAGTGCTAGAGATAGGGGGGTAGGAGAGACCCAGTACTTC.

A few counts support this clonotype. The J gene is TRBJ2-5, the V gene TRBV24-1, with 10 bases matching TRBD2. The CDR3 sequence is 16 residues long. The J segment lost 5 bases and the V segment lost 2 bases, leaving 7 bases of the junction unmatched. CDR1 is KGHDR and CDR2 is SFDVKD in the germline V gene. The CDR3 here is CATSDSSGSKLETQYF. The DNA for the CDR3 is TGTGCCACCAGTGATTCTAGCGGGAGTAAGCTGGAGACCCAGTACTTC.

In its sample, this clonotype was seen a few times. The genes are TRBV7-2 and TRBJ2-7; TRBD1 agrees at 9 bases. The CDR3 covers 15 residues. With 5 bases clipped from V and 4 bases from J, the junction kept 9 bases outside the gene matches. Germline V gene sequence: CDR1 SGHTA, CDR2 FQGNSA. The CDR3 DNA follows: TGTGCCAGCAGCCGTCGGGACAGGGACCTTTACGAGCAGTACTTC. Residues: CASSRRDRDLYEQYF.

The rearrangement links TRBV10-3 to TRBJ2-7; D is perhaps TRBD1 (6 bases). Trimming shortened V by 1 base and J by 2 bases, and 9 bases separated the two germline ends. Per germline, CDR1 ENHRY and CDR2 SYGVKD. The CDR3 has 14 residues. CDR3 in DNA: TGTGCCATCAGTGAGTATAGGGACACCTACGAGCAGTACTTC. Translation: CAISEYRDTYEQYF.

Only a few counts were recorded for this clonotype. V usage is TRBV11-2 and J usage is TRBJ2-5; D is uncertain. This CDR3 contains 15 residues. Trimming pared 5 bases from V and 1 base from J, leaving 14 bases between. Germline CDR1 is SGHAT and CDR2 is FQNNGV. The CDR3 loop reads CASSLWDWGQETQYF. The CDR3 nucleotides are TGTGCCAGCAGCCTATGGGATTGGGGCCAAGAGACCCAGTACTTC.

The table lists this clonotype with many counts. The chain combines TRBV6-1 with TRBJ1-1; no reliable D call. Germline-derived CDR1 and CDR2 are MNHNS and SASEGT. Trimming shortened V by 6 bases and J by 1 base, and 12 bases separated the two germline ends. There are 14 residues in the CDR3. CDR3 residues: CASRVTVGNTEAFF. DNA of the CDR3: TGTGCCAGCAGGGTTACAGTGGGGAACACTGAAGCTTTCTTT.